These 29 T cell receptor beta chains came from one sample sequenced in a study of beta chain features in type 1 diabetes. Sequencing targeted expressed TCRB transcripts, as all isolated RNA had been reverse transcribed. Profiling relied on immunoSEQ multiplex PCR, and the TCRdb table lists in-frame clones only, not all of them. The repertoire has almost 350,000 clones, roughly 8% of them found once; the top ten carry under 0.5%. Sequenced input: central memory CD4+ T cells from blood. These receptors were taken from a woman between 18 and 29 years old in good health.

Concerning this clone itself: A far larger clone is one base from this, pointing to a likely read error. The V and J genes are TRBV5-4 and TRBJ2-3; D gene unclear. Germline V lookup: CDR1 SGHNT, CDR2 YYREEE (reference sequence). V shed 4 bases and J shed 0 bases, with 3 bases lying between them. The CDR3 runs to 12 residues. In nucleotides, the CDR3 is TGTGCCAGCAGCGTGAGCACAGATACGCAGTATTTT. Translation gives CASSVSTDTQYF.

The chain employs TRBV2 and TRBJ2-7; TRBD1 matches at 7 bases. Trimming cost V 6 bases and J 0 bases; bases outside gene matches: 5. The CDR3 has 14 residues. Per the germline V gene, CDR1 is SNHLY and CDR2 is FYNNEI. CDR3 in DNA: TGTGCCAGCAGCCGGGACAGTATCTCCTACGAGCAGTACTTC. Its translation: CASSRDSISYEQYF.

This clone was seen more than once but under ten times. The chain links TRBV7-8 to TRBJ2-2; 10 bases agree with TRBD2. V trimming: 5 bases; J trimming: 1 base; junction bases outside the gene matches: 4. The CDR3 spans 16 residues. CDR1 is SGHVS, CDR2 FQNEAQ, per germline. The CDR3 region has the DNA TGTGCCAGCAGCCTACTAGCGGGAAAGAACACCGGGGAGCTGTTTTTT. Translating it yields CASSLLAGKNTGELFF.

V is TRBV19 and J is TRBJ2-1; maybe TRBD2 (6 bases). The CDR3 length is 12 residues. Germline assignment: CDR1 LNHDA and CDR2 SQIVND (reference sequence). V was shortened by 8 bases and J by 9 bases, with 14 bases between the two germline ends. The CDR3 DNA reads as TGTGCCAGTGGCGGGGTCGGAAGTGAGCAGTTCTTC. Amino acid sequence: CASGGVGSEQFF.

This clone was picked up a small number of times. The V call is TRBV7-2, the J call TRBJ2-3, with a tentative D call TRBD2 (5 bases). With 3 bases removed from V and 5 bases from J, the gap between germline ends came to 15 bases. There are 15 residues in the CDR3. Germline-derived CDR1 and CDR2 are SGHTA and FQGNSA. DNA for the CDR3: TGTGCCAGCAGCTTGTTCGGGTCAGCGGAAGATACGCAGTATTTT. Its translation: CASSLFGSAEDTQYF.

This chain connects TRBV5-6 to TRBJ2-7, with a possible D match to TRBD1 (6 bases). The V gene lost 4 bases and the J gene lost 2 bases, with 16 bases spanning the gap. The CDR3 sequence is 15 residues long. Germline CDR1 reads SGHDT; CDR2 reads YYEEEE. The CDR3 DNA sequence: TGTGCCAGCAGCGTCAGGGGCTTACAAACCTACGAGCAGTACTTC. This sequence encodes CASSVRGLQTYEQYF.

As concerns this clone: Other DNA sequences in this sample translate to the same CDR3. The CDR3 spells CASSGGTGYGYTF. The CDR3, as DNA: TGTGCCAGCAGTGGTGGGACAGGGTACGGCTACACCTTC. V usage is TRBV6-1 and J usage is TRBJ1-2; 9 bases line up with TRBD1. Trimming cost V 4 bases and J 8 bases; bases outside gene matches: 5. This CDR3 spans 13 amino acids. Germline V CDR1 and CDR2: MNHNS, SASEGT.

At least ten counts were recorded for this clone. V usage is TRBV19 and J usage is TRBJ1-1, with TRBD1 as a possible D gene (5 bases). V was trimmed by 3 bases and J by 1 base, leaving 12 bases between them. From germline, CDR1 is LNHDA and CDR2 SQIVND (reference sequence). The CDR3 length is 15 residues. This CDR3 is CASSMNRIPNTEAFF. The CDR3 DNA is TGTGCCAGTAGTATGAACAGGATCCCGAACACTGAAGCTTTCTTT.

The CDR3 reads CASSLDWDPNTEAFF. The CDR3 DNA sequence: TGTGCCAGCAGCTTAGATTGGGATCCGAACACTGAAGCTTTCTTT. The genes are TRBV7-2 and TRBJ1-1; D is uncertain. The V end was cut by 1 base, the J end by 1 base, with 10 bases between. Germline CDR1 is SGHTA and CDR2 is FQGNSA. The CDR3 is 15 amino acids.

This clone was detected a few times. The chain is built from TRBV18 and TRBJ2-1, with 11 bases fitting TRBD1. V gave up 5 bases and J gave up 8 bases; unmatched junction bases: 5. The CDR3 sequence is 14 residues long. Germline lookup yields CDR1 KGHSH and CDR2 LQKENI. CDR3: CASSGTGGYHEQFF. CDR3 sequence (DNA): TGTGCCAGCTCAGGGACAGGGGGGTACCATGAGCAGTTCTTC.

This clone was observed a few times. V is TRBV9 and J is TRBJ2-1; no firm D call. CDR3 length: 14 amino acids. The V gene lost 0 bases and the J gene lost 3 bases, with 7 bases spanning the gap. Looked up from germline, CDR1 is SGDLS and CDR2 is YYNGEE. The DNA of the CDR3 is TGTGCCAGCAGCGTAGAGACCGACTACAATGAGCAGTTCTTC. Its protein is CASSVETDYNEQFF.

This clone was counted only a few times. This CDR3 reads CATSHTLTSRSSYNEQFF. CDR3 in DNA: TGTGCCACCAGCCATACCCTGACTAGCCGGAGCTCCTACAATGAGCAGTTCTTC. The chain employs TRBV15 and TRBJ2-1, with 7 positions matching TRBD2. The CDR3 spans 18 residues. Losses at the gene ends were 5 bases for V and 0 bases for J; bases not matched to a gene: 13. The germline gives CDR1 LNHNV, CDR2 YYDKDF (reference sequence).

The chain has TRBV6-1 and TRBJ2-1; TRBD2 aligns across 10 bases. V was pared by 3 bases and J by 8 bases, with 10 bases of the junction left unmatched. There are 16 residues in the CDR3. Germline lookup yields CDR1 MNHNS and CDR2 SASEGT. The CDR3 protein is CASSDLYSGRRHEQFF. Written as DNA, the CDR3 is TGTGCCAGCAGTGATCTCTATAGCGGGAGGCGCCATGAGCAGTTCTTC.

This clone was seen at least ten times. The chain is built from TRBV7-9 and TRBJ1-5; no definite D call. With 5 bases removed from V and 3 bases from J, the gap between germline ends came to 14 bases. The CDR3 sequence is 15 residues long. The germline gives CDR1 SEHNR, CDR2 FQNEAQ (reference sequence). This CDR3 reads CASSLGPGFNQPQHF. CDR3 in DNA: TGTGCCAGCAGCCTAGGGCCCGGGTTCAATCAGCCCCAGCATTTT.

This clone was detected many times. V usage is TRBV4-3 and J usage is TRBJ2-2, with TRBD2 matching 8 bases. J gave up 1 base and V 4 bases, and 5 bases lay outside the gene matches. This CDR3 contains 16 residues. From germline, CDR1 is LGHNA and CDR2 YSLEER. CDR3 in DNA: TGCGCCAGCAGCCGAGACGGGGGGGAGAACACCGGGGAGCTGTTTTTT. Translated: CASSRDGGENTGELFF.

This clone has a count of ten or more. This chain uses TRBV7-9 with TRBJ2-2; TRBD1 is a possible D gene (5 bases). Germline V lookup: CDR1 SEHNR, CDR2 FQNEAQ (reference sequence). V was cut by 5 bases and J by 5 bases, with 12 bases left in between. The CDR3 loop spans 14 amino acids. CDR3 sequence: CASSQGVSTGELFF. CDR3 bases: TGTGCCAGCAGCCAGGGTGTTTCGACCGGGGAGCTGTTTTTT.

The chain couples TRBV29-1 to TRBJ1-1; the match to TRBD1 covers 7 bases. CDR1 is SQVTM and CDR2 is ANQGSEA in the germline V gene. V lost 4 bases, J lost 8 bases, and 4 bases stayed unmatched. The length of the CDR3 is 11 residues. This chain's CDR3 is CSVARQGEAFF. CDR3 coding DNA: TGCAGCGTTGCTAGACAGGGAGAAGCTTTCTTT.

The chain uses TRBV18 and TRBJ2-2; possibly TRBD2 for D (6 bases). This CDR3 region has 15 residues. In germline, CDR1 is KGHSH, CDR2 LQKENI. Trimming took 10 bases from V and 3 from J, leaving 18 bases between them. CDR3 in DNA: TGTGCCACCTACACCCGGGGGAGAGACACCGGGGAGCTGTTTTTT. As protein: CATYTRGRDTGELFF.

This clone has more than one count but fewer than ten. The chain has TRBV28 and TRBJ1-2, with TRBD1 matching over 10 bases. The CDR3 has 14 residues. With 5 bases clipped from V and 4 bases from J, the junction kept 4 bases outside the gene matches. In germline, CDR1 is MDHEN, CDR2 SYDVKM. The CDR3 bases are TGTGCCAGCAGTCGGACAGGGGGGGCCTATGGCTACACCTTC. The encoded protein is CASSRTGGAYGYTF.

This clone was found many times. The chain has TRBV10-3 and TRBJ2-4, with 7 bases lining up with TRBD1. The CDR3 is made up of 14 amino acids. CDR1 ENHRY and CDR2 SYGVKD come from the germline V gene. V shed 5 bases, J shed 8 bases, and the junction held 9 bases outside the gene matches. The CDR3 nucleotides read TGTGCCATCAGTCAGGAGAGGGGGCCGGACATTCAGTACTTC. As protein: CAISQERGPDIQYF.

The chain uses TRBV9 and TRBJ2-5, with D hard to call. Trimming took 3 bases from V and 2 from J, leaving 8 bases between them. This CDR3 comprises 13 residues. CDR1 and CDR2 from the germline V gene are SGDLS and YYNGEE. CDR3 sequence: CASSDTPQETQYF. The CDR3 DNA is TGTGCCAGCAGCGACACCCCACAAGAGACCCAGTACTTC. The full variable domain, in which reference TRBV9 and TRBJ2-5 provide the parts outside the CDR3, is DSGVTQTPKHLITATGQRVTLRCSPRSGDLSVYWYQQSLDQGLQFLIQYYNGEERAKGNILERFSAQQFPDLHSELNLSSLELGDSALYFCASSDTPQETQYFGPGTRLLVL.

This clone was counted only a few times. The rearrangement links TRBV5-1 to TRBJ2-3, with D hard to call. CDR3 length: 16 amino acids. The germline CDR1 and CDR2 sequences are SGHRS and YFSETQ. V was trimmed by 4 bases and J by 4 bases, leaving 19 bases between them. The CDR3 DNA is TGCGCCAGCAGCCTCGGAGACCATAGAACCGCAGATACGCAGTATTTT. Residues: CASSLGDHRTADTQYF.

The chain carries TRBV18 and TRBJ2-5; D unresolved. This CDR3 is built from 14 residues. Germline V CDR1 and CDR2: KGHSH, LQKENI. Trimming took 0 bases from V and 4 from J, leaving 9 bases between them. CDR3 sequence (DNA): TGTGCCAGCTCACCACCGGAAATCCGAGAGACCCAGTACTTC. It yields the protein CASSPPEIRETQYF. The whole variable domain, remainder taken from reference TRBV18 and TRBJ2-5, is NAGVMQNPRHLVRRRGQEARLRCSPMKGHSHVYWYRQLPEEGLKFMVYLQKENIIDESGMPKERFSAEFPKEGPSILRIQQVVRGDSAAYFCASSPPEIRETQYFGPGTRLLVL.

This clone has only a few counts. This chain joins TRBV29-1 and TRBJ2-1; the D gene is possibly TRBD2 (5 bases). Deletions cut 4 bases from V and 9 bases from J, with 16 bases between. The CDR3 runs 13 residues. Germline CDR1 SQVTM, CDR2 ANQGSEA. DNA of the CDR3: TGCAGCGTTGTGGTAGCGCCCCTTCCTGAGCAGTTCTTC. It is translated as CSVVVAPLPEQFF.

The CDR3 DNA reads TGTGCCAGCAGCGAGGGGACTAGCGGGAGATTTTTCTTC. Residues: CASSEGTSGRFFF. The chain links TRBV9 to TRBJ2-1; 14 bases align to TRBD2. Germline lookup yields CDR1 SGDLS and CDR2 YYNGEE. J gave up 16 bases and V 3 bases, and 6 bases lay outside the gene matches. This CDR3 contains 13 residues.

This clone was detected only a few times. Other DNA sequences in the sample encode the same CDR3. The chain uses TRBV29-1 and TRBJ2-5, with D perhaps TRBD1 (5 bases). V dropped 6 bases and J dropped 2 bases, with 7 bases sitting between them. The germline V gene has CDR1 SQVTM and CDR2 ANQGSEA. The CDR3 has 11 amino acids. In DNA form, the CDR3 reads TGCAGCGTATCAGGGCAAGAGACCCAGTACTTC. Translation: CSVSGQETQYF.

The chain links TRBV7-9 to TRBJ1-1; D is unresolved. CDR1 SEHNR and CDR2 FQNEAQ come from the germline V gene (reference sequence). The CDR3 loop spans 14 amino acids. Trimming cost V 2 bases and J 8 bases, with 15 bases left between them. The CDR3 loop reads CASSLYGLVHEAFF. In nucleotides, the CDR3 is TGTGCCAGCAGCTTATATGGCCTAGTCCACGAAGCTTTCTTT.

In this sample, this clone turned up a few times. This CDR3 is CASSLSRIFGNEQFF. CDR3 nucleotide sequence: TGTGCCAGCAGCCTGAGTAGGATCTTTGGGAATGAGCAGTTCTTC. V is TRBV5-8 and J is TRBJ2-1; no clear D. Germline CDR1 SGHTS, CDR2 YDEGEE. Trimming cost V 4 bases and J 7 bases, with 18 bases left between them. The CDR3 runs 15 residues.

This rearrangement joins TRBV25-1 to TRBJ2-7, with D hard to call. V was trimmed by 7 bases and J by 10 bases, leaving 23 bases between them. This CDR3 comprises 14 residues. CDR1 and CDR2 (germline): MGHDK, SYGVNS. CDR3 residues: CASTPVNGGDVQYF. The CDR3 coding sequence is TGTGCCAGCACTCCCGTGAACGGCGGAGACGTACAGTACTTC.